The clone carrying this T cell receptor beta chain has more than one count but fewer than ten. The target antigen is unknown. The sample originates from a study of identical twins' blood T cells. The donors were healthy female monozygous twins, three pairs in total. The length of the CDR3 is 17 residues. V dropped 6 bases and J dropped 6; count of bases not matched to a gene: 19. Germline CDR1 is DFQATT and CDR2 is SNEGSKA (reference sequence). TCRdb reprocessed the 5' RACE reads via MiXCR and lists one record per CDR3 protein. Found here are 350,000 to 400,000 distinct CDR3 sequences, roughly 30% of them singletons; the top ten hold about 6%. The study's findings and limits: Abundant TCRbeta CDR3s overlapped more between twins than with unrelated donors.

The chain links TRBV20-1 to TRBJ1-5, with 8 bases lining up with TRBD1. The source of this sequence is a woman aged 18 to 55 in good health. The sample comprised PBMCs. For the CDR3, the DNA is TGCAGTGCAATAAAGTTTCAGGGGGCATCCAAAGGTCAGCCCCAGCATTTT. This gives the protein CSAIKFQGASKGQPQHF.